What follows describes a single TCR beta chain. The table came from immunoSEQ multiplex PCR; TCRdb's copy has only in-frame clones and leaves some out. This table has 2 million to 2.5 million clones, over 85% appearing once. This sample stems from a study of shared clonotypes between healthy human individuals. Naive CD8 cells were CD45RO-negative, positively selected for CCR7, excluding terminally differentiated effector memory CD45RA+ cells. The ends were cut back, 1 base at V and 1 base at J, with 13 bases in the middle. The CDR3 sequence is 16 residues long. Per germline, CDR1 LGHNA and CDR2 YNFKEQ.

The chain combines TRBV4-2 with TRBJ1-1; possible D gene TRBD1, 5 bases. This TCR was recovered from a man in his late teens or twenties in good health. Sequencing was done on a sample of naive CD8+ T cells sorted from blood. The CDR3 bases are TGTGCCAGCAGCCAAGTAGGGGTAGGGAAGAACACTGAAGCTTTCTTT. The encoded protein is CASSQVGVGKNTEAFF.